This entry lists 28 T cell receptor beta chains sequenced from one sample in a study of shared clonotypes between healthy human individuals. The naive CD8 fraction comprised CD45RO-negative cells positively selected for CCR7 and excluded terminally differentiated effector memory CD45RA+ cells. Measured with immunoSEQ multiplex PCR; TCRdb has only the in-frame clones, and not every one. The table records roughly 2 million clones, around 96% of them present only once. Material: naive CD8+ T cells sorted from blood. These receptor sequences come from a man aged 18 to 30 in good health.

The CDR3 DNA reads TGTGCCAGCAGTGAAGGGAGGCAAACCTACGAGCAGTACTTC. Translation gives CASSEGRQTYEQYF. The V and J genes are TRBV27 and TRBJ2-7; D perhaps matches TRBD2 (6 bases). The V and J ends lost 5 bases and 2 bases respectively, with 13 bases between them. There are 14 residues in the CDR3. Germline V gene sequence: CDR1 MNHEY, CDR2 SMNVEV (reference sequence).

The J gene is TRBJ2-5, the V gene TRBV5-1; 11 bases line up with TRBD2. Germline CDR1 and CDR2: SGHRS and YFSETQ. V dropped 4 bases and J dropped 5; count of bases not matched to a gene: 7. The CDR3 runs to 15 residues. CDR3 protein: CASSVLLAGEETQYF. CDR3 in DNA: TGCGCCAGCAGCGTACTACTAGCGGGAGAGGAGACCCAGTACTTC.

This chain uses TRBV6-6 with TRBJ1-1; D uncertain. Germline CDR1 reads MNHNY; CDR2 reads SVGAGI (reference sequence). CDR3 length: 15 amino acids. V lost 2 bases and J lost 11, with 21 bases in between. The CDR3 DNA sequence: TGTGCCAGCAGTTACGAGCAAGGCTCCCCTTGGGTTGCTTTCTTT. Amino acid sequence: CASSYEQGSPWVAFF.

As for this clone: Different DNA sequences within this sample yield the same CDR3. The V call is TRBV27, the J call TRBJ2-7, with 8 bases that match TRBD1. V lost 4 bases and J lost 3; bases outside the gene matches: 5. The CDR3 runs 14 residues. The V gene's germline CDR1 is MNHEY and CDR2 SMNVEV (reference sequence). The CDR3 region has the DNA TGTGCCAGCAGTTACCGGACAGGGATCTACGAGCAGTACTTC. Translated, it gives CASSYRTGIYEQYF.

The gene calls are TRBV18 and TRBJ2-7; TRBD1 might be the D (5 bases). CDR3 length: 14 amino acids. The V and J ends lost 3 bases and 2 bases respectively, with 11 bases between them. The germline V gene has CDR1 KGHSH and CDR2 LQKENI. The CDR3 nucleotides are TGTGCCAGCTCACCTGATGACAGCGCCTACGAGCAGTACTTC. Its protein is CASSPDDSAYEQYF.

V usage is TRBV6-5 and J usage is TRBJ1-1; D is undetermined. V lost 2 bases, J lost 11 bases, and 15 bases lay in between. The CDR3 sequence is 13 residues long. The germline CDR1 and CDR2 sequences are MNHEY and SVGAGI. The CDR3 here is CASSYGTETAAFF. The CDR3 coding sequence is TGTGCCAGCAGTTACGGTACAGAAACAGCGGCTTTCTTT.

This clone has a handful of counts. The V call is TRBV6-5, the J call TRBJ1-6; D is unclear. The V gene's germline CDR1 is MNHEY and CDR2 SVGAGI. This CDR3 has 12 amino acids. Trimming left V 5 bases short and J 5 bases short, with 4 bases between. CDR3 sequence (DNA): TGTGCCAGCAGTCGGAATAATTCACCCCTCCACTTT. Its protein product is CASSRNNSPLHF.

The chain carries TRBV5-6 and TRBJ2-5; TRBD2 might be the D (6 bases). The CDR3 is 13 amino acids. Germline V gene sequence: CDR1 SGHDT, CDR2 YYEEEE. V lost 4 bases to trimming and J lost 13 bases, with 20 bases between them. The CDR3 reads CASSPGLTSAGYF. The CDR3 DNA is TGTGCCAGCAGCCCGGGACTCACGTCCGCTGGGTACTTC.

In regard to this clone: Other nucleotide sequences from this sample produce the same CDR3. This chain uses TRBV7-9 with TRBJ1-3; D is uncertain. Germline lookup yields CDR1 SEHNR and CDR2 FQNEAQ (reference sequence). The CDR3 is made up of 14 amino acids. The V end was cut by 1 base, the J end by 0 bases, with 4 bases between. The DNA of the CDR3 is TGTGCCAGCAGCTTAGGAAACTCTGGAAACACCATATATTTT. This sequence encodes CASSLGNSGNTIYF.

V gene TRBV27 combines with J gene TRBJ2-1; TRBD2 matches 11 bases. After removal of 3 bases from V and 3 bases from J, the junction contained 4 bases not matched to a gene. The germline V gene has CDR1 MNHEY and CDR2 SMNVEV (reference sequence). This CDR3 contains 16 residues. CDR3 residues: CASSFLGLADYNEQFF. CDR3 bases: TGTGCCAGCAGTTTCCTGGGACTAGCGGACTACAATGAGCAGTTCTTC.

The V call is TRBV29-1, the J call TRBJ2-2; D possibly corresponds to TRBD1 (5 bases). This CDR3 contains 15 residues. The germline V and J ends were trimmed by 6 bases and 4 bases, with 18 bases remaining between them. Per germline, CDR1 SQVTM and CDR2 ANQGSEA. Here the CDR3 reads CSVLWGPSSTGELFF. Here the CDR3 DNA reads TGCAGCGTCCTTTGGGGCCCCTCCTCCACCGGGGAGCTGTTTTTT.

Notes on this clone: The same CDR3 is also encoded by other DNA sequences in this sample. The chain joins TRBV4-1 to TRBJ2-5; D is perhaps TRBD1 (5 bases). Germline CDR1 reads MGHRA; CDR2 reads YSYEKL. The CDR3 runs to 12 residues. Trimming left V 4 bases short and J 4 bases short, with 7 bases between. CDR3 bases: TGCGCCAGCAGCCCTAGGGGAGAGACCCAGTACTTC. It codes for CASSPRGETQYF.

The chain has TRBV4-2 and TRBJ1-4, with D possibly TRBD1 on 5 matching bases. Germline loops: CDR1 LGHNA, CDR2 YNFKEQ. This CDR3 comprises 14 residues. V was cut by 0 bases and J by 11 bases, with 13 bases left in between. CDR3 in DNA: TGTGCCAGCAGCCAAGAGACAGTTATAGAGAAACTGTTTTTT. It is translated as CASSQETVIEKLFF.

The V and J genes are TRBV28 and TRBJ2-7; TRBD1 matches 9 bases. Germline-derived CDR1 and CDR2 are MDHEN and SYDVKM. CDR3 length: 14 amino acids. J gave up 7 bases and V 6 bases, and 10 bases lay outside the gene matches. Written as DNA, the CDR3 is TGTGCCAGCAGCCCCGGACAGGGGTGGGGAGAGCAGTACTTC. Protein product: CASSPGQGWGEQYF.

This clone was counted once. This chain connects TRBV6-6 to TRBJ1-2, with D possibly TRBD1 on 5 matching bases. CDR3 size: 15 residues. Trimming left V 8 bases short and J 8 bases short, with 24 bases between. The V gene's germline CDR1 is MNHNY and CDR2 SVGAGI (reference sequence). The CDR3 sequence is CASRDFGGRGEGYTF. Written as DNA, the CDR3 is TGTGCCAGCCGCGATTTCGGGGGGAGGGGAGAAGGCTACACCTTC.

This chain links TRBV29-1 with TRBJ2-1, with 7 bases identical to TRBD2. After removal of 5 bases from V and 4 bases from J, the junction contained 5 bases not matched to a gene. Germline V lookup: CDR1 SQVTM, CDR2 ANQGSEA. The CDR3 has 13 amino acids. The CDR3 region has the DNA TGCAGCGTTCCGGGACTACTATACAATGAGCAGTTCTTC. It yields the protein CSVPGLLYNEQFF.

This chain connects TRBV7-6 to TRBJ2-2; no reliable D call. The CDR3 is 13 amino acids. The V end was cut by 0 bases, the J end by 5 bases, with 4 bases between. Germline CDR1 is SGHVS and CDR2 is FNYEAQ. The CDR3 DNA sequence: TGTGCCAGCAGCTTAGCTCTGACCGGGGAGCTGTTTTTT. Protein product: CASSLALTGELFF.

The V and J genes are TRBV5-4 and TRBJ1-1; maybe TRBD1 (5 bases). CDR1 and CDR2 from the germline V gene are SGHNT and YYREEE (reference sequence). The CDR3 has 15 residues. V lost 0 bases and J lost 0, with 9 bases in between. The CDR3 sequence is CASSLARGLNTEAFF. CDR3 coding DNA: TGTGCCAGCAGCTTGGCGCGGGGCTTGAACACTGAAGCTTTCTTT.

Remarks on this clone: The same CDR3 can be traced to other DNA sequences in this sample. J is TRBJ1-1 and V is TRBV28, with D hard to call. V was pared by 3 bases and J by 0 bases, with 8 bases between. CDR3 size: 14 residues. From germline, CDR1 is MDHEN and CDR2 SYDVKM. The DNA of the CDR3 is TGTGCCAGCAGTTTTGAGGATCTGAACACTGAAGCTTTCTTT. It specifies CASSFEDLNTEAFF. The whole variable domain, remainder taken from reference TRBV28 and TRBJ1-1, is DVKVTQSSRYLVKRTGEKVFLECVQDMDHENMFWYRQDPGLGLRLIYFSYDVKMKEKGDIPEGYSVSREKKERFSLILESASTNQTSMYLCASSFEDLNTEAFFGQGTRLTVV.

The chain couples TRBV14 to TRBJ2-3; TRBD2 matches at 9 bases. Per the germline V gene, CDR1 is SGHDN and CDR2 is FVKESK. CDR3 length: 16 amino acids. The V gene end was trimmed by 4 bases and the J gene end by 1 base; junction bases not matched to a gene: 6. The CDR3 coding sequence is TGTGCCAGCAGCCCGTTAGCGGGGGTCGGCACAGATACGCAGTATTTT. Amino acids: CASSPLAGVGTDTQYF.

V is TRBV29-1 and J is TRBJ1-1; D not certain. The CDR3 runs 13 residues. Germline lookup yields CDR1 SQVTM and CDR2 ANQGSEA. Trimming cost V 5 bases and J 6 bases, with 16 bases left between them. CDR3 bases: TGCAGCGTTTCACTGAGCGTTGCCGCTGAAGCTTTCTTT. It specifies CSVSLSVAAEAFF. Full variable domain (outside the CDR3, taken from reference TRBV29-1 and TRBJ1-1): SAVISQKPSRDICQRGTSLTIQCQVDSQVTMMFWYRQQPGQSLTLIATANQGSEATYESGFVIDKFPISRPNLTFSTLTVSNMSPEDSSIYLCSVSLSVAAEAFFGQGTRLTVV.

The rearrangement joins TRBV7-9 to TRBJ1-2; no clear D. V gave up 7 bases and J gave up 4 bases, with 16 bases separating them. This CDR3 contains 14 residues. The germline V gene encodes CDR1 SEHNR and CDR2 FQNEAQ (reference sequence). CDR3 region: CASNPAVGTYGYTF. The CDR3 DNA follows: TGTGCCAGCAACCCTGCGGTGGGTACCTATGGCTACACCTTC.

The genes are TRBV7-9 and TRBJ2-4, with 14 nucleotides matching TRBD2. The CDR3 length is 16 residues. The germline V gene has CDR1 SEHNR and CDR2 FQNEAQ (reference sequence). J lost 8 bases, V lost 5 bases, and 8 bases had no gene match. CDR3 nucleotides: TGTGCCAGCAGCCCCGGGACTAGCGGGAGTCCGGACATTCAGTACTTC. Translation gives CASSPGTSGSPDIQYF.

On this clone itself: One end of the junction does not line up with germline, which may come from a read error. The DNA for the CDR3 is TGTGCTAGCAGCTTAAGACAGGGGGAAGTTCAGCCCCAGCATTTT. It specifies CASSLRQGEVQPQHF. This chain connects TRBV7-7 to TRBJ1-5; 9 bases align to TRBD1. This CDR3 has 15 amino acids. Germline V gene data show CDR1 as SSHAT and CDR2 as FNYEAQ (reference sequence).

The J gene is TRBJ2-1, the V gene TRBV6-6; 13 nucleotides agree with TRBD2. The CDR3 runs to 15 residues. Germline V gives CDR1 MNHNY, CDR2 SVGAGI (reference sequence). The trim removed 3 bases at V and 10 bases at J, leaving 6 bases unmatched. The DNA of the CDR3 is TGTGCCAGCAGTTATTCGACTAGCGGGGGGTGGGAGCAGTTCTTC. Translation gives CASSYSTSGGWEQFF.

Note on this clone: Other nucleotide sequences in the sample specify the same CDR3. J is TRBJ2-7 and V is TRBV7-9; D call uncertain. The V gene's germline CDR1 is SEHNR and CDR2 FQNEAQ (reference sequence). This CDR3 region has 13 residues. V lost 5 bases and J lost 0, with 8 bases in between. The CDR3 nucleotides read TGTGCCAGCAGCCCATCGAGCTCCTACGAGCAGTACTTC. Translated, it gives CASSPSSSYEQYF.

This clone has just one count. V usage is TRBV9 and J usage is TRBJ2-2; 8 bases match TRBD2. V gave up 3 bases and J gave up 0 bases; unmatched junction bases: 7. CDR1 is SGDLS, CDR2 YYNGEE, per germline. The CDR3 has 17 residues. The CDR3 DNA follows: TGTGCCAGCAGCGCCCCCTTAGCGGGGCCGAACACCGGGGAGCTGTTTTTT. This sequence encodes CASSAPLAGPNTGELFF.

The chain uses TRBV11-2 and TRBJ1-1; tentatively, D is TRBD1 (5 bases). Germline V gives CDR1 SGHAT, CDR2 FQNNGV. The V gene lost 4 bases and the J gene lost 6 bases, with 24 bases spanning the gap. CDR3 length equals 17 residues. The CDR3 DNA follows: TGTGCCAGCAGCTCAGAGGGTGGGATGGGGGAGACCCCTGAAGCTTTCTTT. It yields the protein CASSSEGGMGETPEAFF.